Here is one T cell receptor (beta chain) with its context. The sample is drawn from a study of blood T cell repertoires in COVID-19. Overall study context: Researchers got acute and convalescent COVID-19 samples from the United States, Italy and Spain.

Only in-frame clones appear in the TCRdb table, and some are missing; sequencing was by immunoSEQ multiplex PCR. The sample includes a few hundred thousand clones, 80% to 90% of them seen just once. CDR1 GTSNPN and CDR2 SVGIG come from the germline V gene (reference sequence). The CDR3 length is 14 residues. Trimming removed 5 bases from V and 3 bases from J; junction bases left unmatched: 10. Sequencing was carried out using peripheral blood. The chain uses TRBV30 and TRBJ2-7; TRBD1 matches at 7 bases. The sequence came from an older woman with acute or convalescent COVID-19. The CDR3 reads CAWEPGQSNYEQYF. The CDR3 DNA is TGTGCCTGGGAACCGGGACAGAGCAACTACGAGCAGTACTTC. Combining the CDR3 with reference TRBV30 and TRBJ2-7 gives the whole variable domain SQTIHQWPATLVQPVGSPLSLECTVEGTSNPNLYWYRQAAGRGLQLLFYSVGIGQISSEVPQNLSASRPQDRQFILSSKKLLLSDSGFYLCAWEPGQSNYEQYFGPGTRLTVT.